This paragraph covers one T cell receptor beta chain sequence. What it recognizes is unknown. The data belong to a study of CD8+ T cells in alopecia areata. Overall study: Treated patients swallowed 5 to 10 mg of oral tofacitinib twice daily.

Study results and caveats: Relative to normal scalp, lesional scalp, especially alopecia totalis/universalis, showed higher clonality. Scalp sample data also include resident alphabeta T cells from normal skin.

Isolated RNA was reverse transcribed into cDNA used as the sequencing template. Assay: immunoSEQ multiplex PCR; the TCRdb copy retains only in-frame clones and omits some. This sample carries 150,000 to 190,000 clones, around half of them seen once, and the ten largest clones take roughly a fifth. This TCR was recovered from a human donor with alopecia areata. The material sequenced was CD8+ T cells sorted from blood, taken at week 0.

The CDR3 DNA reads as TGTGCCAGCAGCTTACCCCCGGCGACAGCGCCGGATTATGGCTACACCTTC. It encodes CASSLPPATAPDYGYTF. The chain uses TRBV9 and TRBJ1-2; the D gene is possibly TRBD1 (5 bases). Germline CDR1 and CDR2: SGDLS and YYNGEE. This CDR3 is 17 amino acids long. Trimming removed 4 bases from V and 5 bases from J, with 24 bases in between.